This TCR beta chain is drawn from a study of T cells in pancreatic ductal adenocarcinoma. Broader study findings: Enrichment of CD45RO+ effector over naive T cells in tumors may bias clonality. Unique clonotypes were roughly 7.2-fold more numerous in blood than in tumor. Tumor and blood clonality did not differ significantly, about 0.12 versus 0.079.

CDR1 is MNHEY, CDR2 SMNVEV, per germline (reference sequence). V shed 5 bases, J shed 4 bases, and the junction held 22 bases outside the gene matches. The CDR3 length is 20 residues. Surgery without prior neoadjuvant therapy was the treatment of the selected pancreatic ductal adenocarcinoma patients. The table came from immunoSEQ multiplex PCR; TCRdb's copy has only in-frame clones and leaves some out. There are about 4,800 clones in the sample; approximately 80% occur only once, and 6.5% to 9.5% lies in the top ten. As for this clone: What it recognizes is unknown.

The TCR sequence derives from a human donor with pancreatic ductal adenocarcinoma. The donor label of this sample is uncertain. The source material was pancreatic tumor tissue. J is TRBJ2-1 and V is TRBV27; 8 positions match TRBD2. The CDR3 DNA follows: TGTGCCAGCAGTCAGACCTACGGCGGGAGGCCACAACATATTTACAATGAGCAGTTCTTC. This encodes CASSQTYGGRPQHIYNEQFF.